Listed here are 15 T cell receptor beta chains from one sample, sequenced in a study of cytomegalovirus exposure and HLA in healthy donors. With 60 Vbeta and 13 Jbeta primers, the PCR was carried out. The assay was immunoSEQ multiplex PCR, and TCRdb's table has in-frame clones only and misses some. The repertoire holds 49,000 or so clones, 81% seen once, with 2% to 2.5% in the top ten. Sequenced sample: PBMCs. Source of these receptors: a boy aged 5-17 years in good health and CMV-seropositive.

The chain carries TRBV10-1 and TRBJ1-1; D uncertain. Germline V gives CDR1 WNHNN, CDR2 SYGVQD (reference sequence). The CDR3 length is 12 residues. V lost 0 bases, J lost 7 bases, and 6 bases lay in between. The CDR3 DNA reads TGCGCCAGCAGTGAGTCCCGCGGTGAAGCTTTCTTT. Amino acid sequence: CASSESRGEAFF.

Here the CDR3 reads CASSIGTVVAPEAFF. As DNA, the CDR3 is TGTGCCAGTAGTATTGGGACAGTCGTGGCGCCTGAAGCTTTCTTT. The chain joins TRBV19 to TRBJ1-1; 7 nucleotides match TRBD1. The length of the CDR3 is 15 residues. Trimming removed 3 bases from V and 6 bases from J; junction bases left unmatched: 10. CDR1 and CDR2 from the germline V gene are LNHDA and SQIVND (reference sequence).

The CDR3 coding sequence is TGTGCCAGCAGCTTAGTGCAGGGTTACACCTTC. The encoded protein is CASSLVQGYTF. The V gene is TRBV7-9, the J gene TRBJ1-2; perhaps TRBD1 as D (5 bases). Germline assignment: CDR1 SEHNR and CDR2 FQNEAQ (reference sequence). Trimming took 1 base from V and 11 from J, leaving 8 bases between them. This CDR3 is built from 11 residues.

The genes are TRBV5-5 and TRBJ1-1; D gene uncertain. The CDR3 length is 12 residues. Germline V gives CDR1 SGHKS, CDR2 YYEKEE (reference sequence). The V end was cut by 2 bases, the J end by 3 bases, with 5 bases between. The CDR3 bases are TGTGCCAGCAGCTTACGGGACACTGAAGCTTTCTTT. This codes for CASSLRDTEAFF.

V and J are TRBV28 and TRBJ2-5, with 7 bases matching TRBD2. This CDR3 contains 15 residues. Germline V gene lookup returns CDR1 MDHEN and CDR2 SYDVKM. The junction had 14 bases not matched to a gene; V was cut back by 6 bases and J by 7 bases. Here the CDR3 reads CASRHSLAPIRTQYF. The CDR3 DNA sequence: TGTGCCAGCAGACATTCACTAGCGCCCATTCGGACCCAGTACTTC. Full variable domain (outside the CDR3, taken from reference TRBV28 and TRBJ2-5): DVKVTQSSRYLVKRTGEKVFLECVQDMDHENMFWYRQDPGLGLRLIYFSYDVKMKEKGDIPEGYSVSREKKERFSLILESASTNQTSMYLCASRHSLAPIRTQYFGPGTRLLVL.

This chain uses TRBV5-6 with TRBJ1-5; D gene unclear. Germline V CDR1 and CDR2: SGHDT, YYEEEE. V lost 4 bases, J lost 5 bases, and 7 bases lay in between. The CDR3 is 12 residues long. CDR3 in DNA: TGTGCCAGCAGCGTGCAGGATCAGCCCCAGCATTTT. Translation: CASSVQDQPQHF.

The gene calls are TRBV29-1 and TRBJ1-1; D remains ambiguous. The CDR3 runs 16 residues. V lost 3 bases and J lost 3, with 20 bases in between. Germline loops: CDR1 SQVTM, CDR2 ANQGSEA. CDR3 sequence (DNA): TGCAGCGTTGATGGCGTGTCCGCGGCGGCGGACACTGAAGCTTTCTTT. Its translation is CSVDGVSAAADTEAFF.

In this sample, this clone turned up once. Other nucleotide sequences in the sample specify the same CDR3. J is TRBJ1-1 and V is TRBV27; tentatively, D is TRBD1 (6 bases). The CDR3 contains 12 residues. V was pared by 6 bases and J by 2 bases, with 7 bases between. The germline V gene has CDR1 MNHEY and CDR2 SMNVEV (reference sequence). The DNA of the CDR3 is TGTGCCAGCAGGACAGGTAACACTGAAGCTTTCTTT. It yields the protein CASRTGNTEAFF.

This chain uses TRBV6-1 with TRBJ1-2; tentatively, D is TRBD1 (6 bases). CDR1 and CDR2 from the germline V gene are MNHNS and SASEGT. V lost 4 bases and J lost 4, with 10 bases in between. This CDR3 comprises 13 residues. CDR3 nucleotides: TGTGCCAGCAGTGGAGACAGGATCTATGGCTACACCTTC. Its protein product is CASSGDRIYGYTF.

Only one count was recorded for this clone. The J gene is TRBJ1-3, the V gene TRBV6-1, with a possible D match to TRBD1 (5 bases). In germline, CDR1 is MNHNS, CDR2 SASEGT. Trimming pared 7 bases from V and 4 bases from J, leaving 5 bases between. The CDR3 is made up of 11 amino acids. CDR3 region: CASNRGNTIYF. CDR3 DNA sequence: TGTGCCAGCAACAGGGGAAACACCATATATTTT.

This chain links TRBV9 with TRBJ2-7; 7 bases map to TRBD1. Germline trimming cut 4 bases from V and 1 base from J; bases unmatched to any gene: 14. This CDR3 has 17 residues. Germline CDR1 SGDLS, CDR2 YYNGEE. CDR3 DNA sequence: TGTGCCAGCAGCCCAGGGACGGGACAGAGATTTTCCTACGAGCAGTACTTC. This gives the protein CASSPGTGQRFSYEQYF.

V is TRBV20-1 and J is TRBJ2-3; D possibly corresponds to TRBD1 (5 bases). The CDR3 length is 11 residues. Per the germline V gene, CDR1 is DFQATT and CDR2 is SNEGSKA (reference sequence). The V end lost 6 bases, the J end lost 5 bases, and 9 bases lay between the germline ends. In DNA form, the CDR3 reads TGCAGTGCCACCAGGGTAGATACGCAGTATTTT. Protein sequence: CSATRVDTQYF.

The rearrangement joins TRBV7-8 to TRBJ2-5, with D maybe TRBD2 (6 bases). Trimming took 2 bases from V and 5 from J, leaving 9 bases between them. There are 13 residues in the CDR3. Germline V CDR1 and CDR2: SGHVS, FQNEAQ. CDR3 bases: TGTGCCAGCAGCTTACTTGGGGGGGAGACCCAGTACTTC. Protein product: CASSLLGGETQYF.

The chain carries TRBV27 and TRBJ2-3; possibly TRBD2 for D (6 bases). There are 15 residues in the CDR3. V lost 8 bases and J 8 bases, leaving 23 bases between the germline ends. Germline CDR1 MNHEY, CDR2 SMNVEV (reference sequence). As DNA, the CDR3 is TGTGCCAGCGGGGGATTAGCGGCGCCCAGAGGTACGCAGTATTTT. Encoded protein: CASGGLAAPRGTQYF.

The chain couples TRBV20-1 to TRBJ2-3, with unresolved D. Per the germline V gene, CDR1 is DFQATT and CDR2 is SNEGSKA (reference sequence). The CDR3 extends over 10 amino acids. V shed 4 bases and J shed 6 bases, with 5 bases lying between them. The CDR3 spells CSATSDTQYF. As DNA, the CDR3 is TGCAGTGCTACCTCGGATACGCAGTATTTT.